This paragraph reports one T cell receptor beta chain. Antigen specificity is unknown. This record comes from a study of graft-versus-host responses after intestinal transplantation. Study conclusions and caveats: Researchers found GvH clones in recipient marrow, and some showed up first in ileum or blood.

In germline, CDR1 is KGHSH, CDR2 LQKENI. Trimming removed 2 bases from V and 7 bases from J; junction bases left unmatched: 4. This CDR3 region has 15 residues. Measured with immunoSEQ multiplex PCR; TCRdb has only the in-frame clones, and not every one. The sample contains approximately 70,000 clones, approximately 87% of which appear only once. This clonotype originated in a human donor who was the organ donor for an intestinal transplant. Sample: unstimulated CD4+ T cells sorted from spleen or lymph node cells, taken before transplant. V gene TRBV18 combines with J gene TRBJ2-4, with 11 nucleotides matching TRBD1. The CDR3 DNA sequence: TGTGCCAGCTCACCATCTTGGACAGGGGGCAACATTCAGTACTTC. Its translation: CASSPSWTGGNIQYF.